This TCR beta chain was documented in a study of human T cells and chemical hapten exposure. Turning to the study itself: Weekly administration of diphenylcyclopropenone to the scalp of patients continued throughout the roughly 23-week study. General study results and limits: Correlating positively with patch test score were the PT1 expanded TCR counts.

As for time point: pre-sensitization, week 0. Noted treatment: therapeutic diphenylcyclopropenone sensitization with weekly scalp DPC. Unique molecular identifiers were attached to individual cDNA molecules during library preparation. Original analysis: Per-sample TCR counts ranged from roughly 23,224 to 750,000, median approximately 98,000. TCRdb reprocessed the RACE reads via MiXCR and lists one record per CDR3 protein. The V and J calls follow TCRdb's processing rather than the paper's. The sample lists 350,000 to 450,000 distinct CDR3 sequences; 4% to 6% were seen once. In this sample, this clonotype turned up a few times. No antigen is known for it. CDR1 MNHEY and CDR2 SVGEGT come from the germline V gene. Trimming shortened V by 0 bases and J by 5 bases, and 16 bases separated the two germline ends. The CDR3 contains 16 residues.

Source: whole blood, taken in connection with sensitization to the hapten diphenylcyclopropenone (DPC). V and J are TRBV6-2 or TRBV6-3 and TRBJ1-1; TRBD1 is a possible D gene (6 bases). This clonotype was obtained from a woman aged 45-59 years with alopecia areata. Some clones in this sample may be carry-over from other donors' samples. The CDR3 loop is CASSYSKGGVRTEAFF. The CDR3 region has the DNA TGTGCCAGCAGTTACTCGAAGGGGGGAGTCCGGACTGAAGCTTTCTTT.